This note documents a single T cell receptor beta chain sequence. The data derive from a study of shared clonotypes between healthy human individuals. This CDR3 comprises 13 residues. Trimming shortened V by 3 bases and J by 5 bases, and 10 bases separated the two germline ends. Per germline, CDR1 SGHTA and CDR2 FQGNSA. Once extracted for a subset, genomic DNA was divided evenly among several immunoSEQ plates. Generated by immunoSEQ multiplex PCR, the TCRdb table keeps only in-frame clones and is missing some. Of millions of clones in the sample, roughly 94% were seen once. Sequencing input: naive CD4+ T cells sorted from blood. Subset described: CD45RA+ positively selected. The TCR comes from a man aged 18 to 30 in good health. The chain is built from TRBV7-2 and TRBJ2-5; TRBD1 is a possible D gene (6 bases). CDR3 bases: TGTGCCAGCAGCTTCCGTAGGGGGGAGACCCAGTACTTC. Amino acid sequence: CASSFRRGETQYF.